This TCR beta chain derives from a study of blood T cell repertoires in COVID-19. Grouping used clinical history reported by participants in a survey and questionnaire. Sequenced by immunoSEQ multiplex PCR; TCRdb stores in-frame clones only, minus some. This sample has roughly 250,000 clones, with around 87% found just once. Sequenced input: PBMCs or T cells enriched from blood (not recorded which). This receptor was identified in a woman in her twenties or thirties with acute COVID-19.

Here the CDR3 DNA reads TGTGCCATCAGTGAGTTCGCACAGGGGGTTCCAGCGGCCCAGCATTTT. It is translated as CAISEFAQGVPAAQHF. V is TRBV10-3 and J is TRBJ1-5; TRBD1 matches 8 bases. Unmatched junction bases numbered 13, after V lost 1 base and J lost 11 bases. Germline lookup yields CDR1 ENHRY and CDR2 SYGVKD. The CDR3 spans 16 residues.